A single sample is the source of the 31 T cell receptor beta chains below, sequenced in a study of T-cell reconstitution after alpha-beta-depleted transplantation in children. TCRbeta library construction was performed incorporating unique molecular identifiers. TCRdb reanalysed the PCR reads using MiXCR and keeps one entry per CDR3 protein. The data contain about 610,000 distinct CDR3 sequences, 8% to 11% of them singletons. This sample comprised PBMCs from the stem cell graft donor, obtained from the stem cell graft. These receptor sequences come from a human donor who donated a stem cell graft to a child with acute myeloid leukemia.

This clonotype has only a few counts. The V gene is TRBV27, the J gene TRBJ1-1, with 8 bases matching TRBD1. V lost 3 bases, J lost 11 bases, and 11 bases stayed unmatched. There are 14 residues in the CDR3. Germline V CDR1 and CDR2: MNHEY, SMNVEV (reference sequence). The CDR3 region has the DNA TGTGCCAGCAGTTTGCAGGGGGCAAGGGGTGGCGCTTTCTTT. Protein: CASSLQGARGGAFF.

The chain links TRBV5-1 to TRBJ2-5; D is ambiguous. This CDR3 spans 14 amino acids. Germline lookup yields CDR1 SGHRS and CDR2 YFSETQ. The ends were cut back, 4 bases at V and 2 bases at J, with 12 bases in the middle. CDR3 nucleotides: TGCGCCAGCAGCGTCTATTTGAGACAAGAGACCCAGTACTTC. It codes for CASSVYLRQETQYF.

This clonotype came up a few times. The V call is TRBV29-1, the J call TRBJ2-2; 10 bases are shared with TRBD2. The CDR3 is 15 residues long. Germline-derived CDR1 and CDR2 are SQVTM and ANQGSEA. V was clipped by 4 bases and J by 6 bases; unmatched bases: 8. The CDR3 loop reads CSVASGSDWAGELFF. CDR3 DNA: TGCAGCGTTGCTAGCGGGAGTGATTGGGCCGGGGAGCTGTTTTTT.

This sequence joins TRBV20-1 and TRBJ2-5, with D perhaps matching TRBD2 (5 bases). The CDR3 runs to 13 residues. Trimming took off 4 bases at V and 2 bases at J, with 11 bases between the two ends. CDR1 and CDR2 (germline): DFQATT, SNEGSKA (reference sequence). The CDR3 DNA reads as TGCAGTGCTAAACTAGATTTTCAAGAGACCCAGTACTTC. This sequence encodes CSAKLDFQETQYF.

This clonotype was detected a few times. In DNA form, the CDR3 reads TGCAGTGCTAGAGGCTTTACCGGGGAGCTGTTTTTT. Amino acids: CSARGFTGELFF. The rearrangement uses TRBV20-1 and TRBJ2-2, with D unresolved. Looked up from germline, CDR1 is DFQATT and CDR2 is SNEGSKA (reference sequence). V was clipped by 1 base and J by 5 bases, with 5 bases between them. The CDR3 length is 12 residues.

This chain uses TRBV4-1 with TRBJ2-7; D may be TRBD1 or TRBD2 (5 bases each). The CDR3 has 18 amino acids. Germline V lookup: CDR1 MGHRA, CDR2 YSYEKL. Trimming stripped 2 bases from V and 3 bases from J, with 23 bases between. For the CDR3, the DNA is TGCGCCAGCAGCCAACGAGAAGGGGTAGGGAGTCGGTTCTACGAGCAGTACTTC. Encoded protein: CASSQREGVGSRFYEQYF.

The chain couples TRBV7-2 to TRBJ1-1; D is unresolved. This CDR3 has 15 residues. V was pared by 5 bases and J by 4 bases, with 17 bases between. Germline CDR1 SGHTA, CDR2 FQGNSA. Here the CDR3 DNA reads TGTGCCAGCAGCACCCGGGGAGGGCTGGGCACTGAAGCTTTCTTT. This gives the protein CASSTRGGLGTEAFF.

This clonotype showed up just a few times. V gene TRBV14 combines with J gene TRBJ2-5; D gene ambiguous. This CDR3 has 14 amino acids. Germline assignment: CDR1 SGHDN and CDR2 FVKESK. Trimming shortened V by 0 bases and J by 5 bases, and 10 bases separated the two germline ends. The DNA for the CDR3 is TGTGCCAGCAGCCAAGATCCGGTAGGCGAGACCCAGTACTTC. It yields the protein CASSQDPVGETQYF.

This clonotype was observed at least ten times. This chain links TRBV20-1 with TRBJ1-1; TRBD1 matches 8 bases. The CDR3 spans 14 residues. V was pared by 6 bases and J by 5 bases, with 11 bases of the junction left unmatched. Per germline, CDR1 DFQATT and CDR2 SNEGSKA (reference sequence). The CDR3 reads CSARTGMVETEAFF. The CDR3 DNA reads as TGCAGTGCACGGACAGGGATGGTTGAAACTGAAGCTTTCTTT.

This clonotype turned up a few times. The rearrangement uses TRBV10-3 and TRBJ1-1, with 7 bases aligning to TRBD1. Germline V gene data show CDR1 as ENHRY and CDR2 as SYGVKD. This CDR3 has 17 residues. Trimming removed 1 base from V and 0 bases from J; junction bases left unmatched: 8. CDR3 sequence reads: CAISEFLYRGMNTEAFF. In nucleotides, the CDR3 is TGTGCCATCAGTGAGTTCCTTTACAGGGGCATGAACACTGAAGCTTTCTTT.

This clonotype was counted many times. The rearrangement uses TRBV29-1 and TRBJ2-7; D ambiguous. CDR3 length: 11 residues. Deletions cut 0 bases from V and 1 base from J, with 1 base between. CDR1 SQVTM and CDR2 ANQGSEA come from the germline V gene. This chain's CDR3 is CSVEESYEQYF. The CDR3 nucleotides are TGCAGCGTTGAAGAATCCTACGAGCAGTACTTC.

This clonotype was counted a few times. The CDR3 bases are TGTGCCAGCAGCGTAGTAGCGGGGGCCTACGAGCAGTACTTC. Amino acids: CASSVVAGAYEQYF. The V call is TRBV9, the J call TRBJ2-7, with 9 bases lining up with TRBD2. V lost 0 bases and J lost 2; bases outside the gene matches: 0. The CDR3 is made up of 14 amino acids. Germline CDR1 and CDR2: SGDLS and YYNGEE.

CDR3 sequence reads: CASSLQSGNTIYF. The CDR3 bases are TGTGCCAGCAGTCTTCAGAGCGGAAACACCATATATTTT. J is TRBJ1-3 and V is TRBV12-3 or TRBV12-4, with D unresolved. Deletions cut 5 bases from V and 4 bases from J, with 9 bases between. The CDR3 extends over 13 amino acids.

This rearrangement joins TRBV12-3 or TRBV12-4 to TRBJ1-5; D might be TRBD1 (5 bases). The CDR3 has 15 amino acids. V was shortened by 3 bases and J by 4 bases, with 13 bases between the two germline ends. The CDR3 DNA follows: TGTGCCAGCAGTTTCTCGACAGCCACGAATCAGCCCCAGCATTTT. It specifies CASSFSTATNQPQHF.

V and J are TRBV6-2 or TRBV6-3 and TRBJ2-7; tentative D call: TRBD2 (6 bases). This CDR3 is 13 amino acids long. Germline-derived CDR1 and CDR2 are MNHEY and SVGEGT. V was clipped by 5 bases and J by 2 bases, with 10 bases between them. The CDR3, as DNA: TGTGCCAGCAGTCAACGACTAGCCTACGAGCAGTACTTC. This sequence encodes CASSQRLAYEQYF.

V usage is TRBV20-1 and J usage is TRBJ2-3; 8 bases map to TRBD2. V gave up 5 bases and J gave up 2 bases; unmatched junction bases: 9. Germline V gene data show CDR1 as DFQATT and CDR2 as SNEGSKA (reference sequence). The CDR3 is made up of 15 amino acids. The CDR3 sequence: CSAAQTSGVTDTQYF. The CDR3 nucleotides read TGCAGTGCTGCTCAAACTAGCGGAGTCACAGATACGCAGTATTTT.

The chain links TRBV27 to TRBJ2-4; 10 nucleotides agree with TRBD1. This CDR3 has 13 residues. The J segment lost 6 bases and the V segment lost 6 bases, leaving 2 bases of the junction unmatched. Germline CDR1 reads MNHEY; CDR2 reads SMNVEV (reference sequence). CDR3 protein: CASRTGGVNIQYF. CDR3 DNA sequence: TGTGCCAGCAGGACAGGGGGCGTAAACATTCAGTACTTC.

This clonotype was detected a few times. V usage is TRBV12-3 or TRBV12-4 and J usage is TRBJ2-7; D perhaps matches TRBD2 (6 bases). V dropped 6 bases and J dropped 7 bases, with 19 bases sitting between them. The CDR3 is 14 amino acids. CDR3 region: CASSLLGGSKEQYF. Here the CDR3 DNA reads TGTGCCAGCAGCCTCCTCGGGGGAAGCAAAGAGCAGTACTTC.

The CDR3 bases are TGTGCCAGCAGTTTAGAGGGCTCGGTCTCCGGCGAGCAGTACTTC. Its translation: CASSLEGSVSGEQYF. This chain joins TRBV12-3 or TRBV12-4 and TRBJ2-7, with no clear D. The ends were cut back, 1 base at V and 6 bases at J, with 16 bases in the middle. The CDR3 has 15 residues.

This clonotype was picked up one time. The gene calls are TRBV10-1 and TRBJ2-2; D is unclear. The CDR3 contains 11 residues. V dropped 3 bases and J dropped 9 bases, with 5 bases sitting between them. Germline V lookup: CDR1 WNHNN, CDR2 SYGVQD (reference sequence). Written as DNA, the CDR3 is TGCGCCAGCAGTGATGGCCGGGAGCTGTTTTTT. The encoded protein is CASSDGRELFF.

This clonotype is large in the sample. This chain joins TRBV7-2 and TRBJ2-5; D gene unclear. This CDR3 contains 13 residues. Trimming took 4 bases from V and 2 from J, leaving 8 bases between them. CDR1 is SGHTA, CDR2 FQGNSA, per germline. The CDR3 here is CASSSARQETQYF. CDR3 DNA sequence: TGTGCCAGCAGCTCGGCGCGTCAAGAGACCCAGTACTTC.

The chain couples TRBV12-5 to TRBJ2-1, with 7 bases matching TRBD2. This CDR3 has 17 amino acids. Germline-derived CDR1 and CDR2 are LGHNT and FRNRAP. Trimming at V came to 1 base and at J to 4 bases, leaving 10 bases not matched to a gene. CDR3 sequence (DNA): TGTGCTAGTGGTTTGGCTAGCGGCCCGACGCTTTACAATGAGCAGTTCTTC. Translation gives CASGLASGPTLYNEQFF.

J is TRBJ1-5 and V is TRBV6-1, with 8 nucleotides matching TRBD1. The CDR3 totals 17 residues. Germline CDR1 is MNHNS and CDR2 is SASEGT. After removal of 7 bases from V and 3 bases from J, the junction contained 14 bases not matched to a gene. The CDR3 nucleotides are TGTGCCAGCACCCGAGGAGACAGGGGTTTCACCAATCAGCCCCAGCATTTT. This gives the protein CASTRGDRGFTNQPQHF.

This clonotype was recorded at least ten times. The chain links TRBV29-1 to TRBJ2-1; maybe TRBD1 (6 bases). V lost 6 bases, J lost 10 bases, and 22 bases lay in between. The CDR3 is 14 residues long. CDR1 is SQVTM, CDR2 ANQGSEA, per germline. CDR3 region: CSVDSFGGNREQFF. DNA for the CDR3: TGCAGCGTGGACAGTTTTGGGGGCAATCGGGAGCAGTTCTTC.

This clonotype occurred many times. The rearrangement links TRBV7-3 to TRBJ2-3; the D gene is possibly TRBD2 (5 bases). This CDR3 spans 15 amino acids. V lost 0 bases, J lost 3 bases, and 10 bases lay in between. The germline V gene encodes CDR1 SGHTA and CDR2 FQGTGA. Here the CDR3 DNA reads TGTGCCAGCAGCTTAACGAGGGCCGAAACAGATACGCAGTATTTT. It is translated as CASSLTRAETDTQYF.

This clonotype was recorded at least ten times. As DNA, the CDR3 is TGTGCCAGCAGCTACGACAGGGACACTGAAGCTTTCTTT. Its protein product is CASSYDRDTEAFF. V gene TRBV7-2 combines with J gene TRBJ1-1; 7 bases line up with TRBD1. V shed 4 bases, J shed 3 bases, and the junction held 2 bases outside the gene matches. Germline V CDR1 and CDR2: SGHTA, FQGNSA. This CDR3 comprises 13 residues.

This clonotype was detected many times. This chain joins TRBV20-1 and TRBJ2-3, with D possibly TRBD2 on 5 matching bases. This CDR3 comprises 14 residues. V lost 3 bases and J lost 0, with 10 bases in between. In germline, CDR1 is DFQATT, CDR2 SNEGSKA (reference sequence). The CDR3 coding sequence is TGCAGTGCTAGCCTTGGAGGTAGCACAGATACGCAGTATTTT. It codes for CSASLGGSTDTQYF.

This clonotype is a singleton in its sample. The V call is TRBV20-1, the J call TRBJ2-3, with 7 bases matching TRBD1. The germline gives CDR1 DFQATT, CDR2 SNEGSKA (reference sequence). V trimming: 0 bases; J trimming: 3 bases; junction bases outside the gene matches: 6. This CDR3 comprises 15 residues. The CDR3 loop reads CSAREEGAATDTQYF. The CDR3 DNA reads TGCAGTGCTAGAGAAGAGGGGGCAGCGACAGATACGCAGTATTTT.

This clonotype was detected many times. CDR3 in DNA: TGTGCCAGCAGTCAAGGGGCCGCGGGCCATAGCAATCAGCCCCAGCATTTT. Translated: CASSQGAAGHSNQPQHF. The rearrangement uses TRBV6-1 and TRBJ1-5; the D gene is possibly TRBD1 (5 bases). The V end was cut by 5 bases, the J end by 0 bases, with 17 bases between. CDR1 is MNHNS, CDR2 SASEGT, per germline. The CDR3 is 17 residues long.

The chain is built from TRBV4-2 and TRBJ2-1; 8 positions agree with TRBD2. V trimming: 0 bases; J trimming: 6 bases; junction bases outside the gene matches: 7. In germline, CDR1 is LGHNA, CDR2 YNFKEQ. This CDR3 is 16 amino acids long. CDR3 protein: CASSQDKREFGNEQFF. As DNA, the CDR3 is TGTGCCAGCAGCCAAGATAAGCGGGAGTTCGGCAATGAGCAGTTCTTC.

At least ten counts were recorded for this clonotype. The chain joins TRBV7-8 to TRBJ2-7, with D unclear. CDR3 length: 15 amino acids. V was cut by 5 bases and J by 3 bases, with 17 bases left in between. Germline V gives CDR1 SGHVS, CDR2 FQNEAQ. The CDR3 nucleotides are TGTGCCAGCAGCCCGATGTGGTCGTTAAGCTACGAGCAGTACTTC. It specifies CASSPMWSLSYEQYF. The complete variable domain, with remaining parts taken from reference TRBV7-8 and TRBJ2-7, reads GAGVSQSPRYKVAKRGQDVALRCDPISGHVSLFWYQQALGQGPEFLTYFQNEAQLDKSGLPSDRFFAERPEGSVSTLKIQRTQQEDSAVYLCASSPMWSLSYEQYFGPGTRLTVT.